The clone carrying this TCR beta chain was detected a few times. Its antigen remains unknown. The sample comes from a study of cytomegalovirus exposure and HLA in healthy donors. These donors counted as nominally healthy when sampled, but unrecorded immune exposures were likely. Study-level findings and limits: According to reports, the classifier identified cytomegalovirus status with high specificity and sensitivity. With later analysis, a missense DCLRE1C variant became linked to TCR beta V- and J-gene trimming.

13 Jbeta primers and 60 Vbeta primers were used for the PCR. Sequencing used immunoSEQ multiplex PCR; TCRdb keeps in-frame clones, though not all of them. Among 160,000 or so clones listed, about 68% were seen once. The sample was PBMCs. The receptor comes from a female donor in good health and CMV-seronegative.

CDR3 DNA: TGCGCCAGCAGCCAAGAGATCGGGGGGACCTATGGCTACACCTTC. Protein sequence: CASSQEIGGTYGYTF. The chain combines TRBV4-3 with TRBJ1-2; a possible D gene is TRBD1 (5 bases). The CDR3 runs 15 residues. V dropped 0 bases and J dropped 4 bases, with 12 bases sitting between them. Looked up from germline, CDR1 is LGHNA and CDR2 is YSLEER.